This paragraph covers one T cell receptor beta chain sequence. This entry belongs to a study of CD8 T cells in Susac syndrome. Roughly 0.45 to 1 ug RNA was reverse transcribed with random hexamers. By means of immunoSEQ multiplex PCR, TCR beta CDR3 spanning 54 Vbeta and 13 Jbeta underwent amplification. TCRdb reprocessed the immunoSEQ multiplex PCR reads via MiXCR and lists one record per CDR3 protein. This sample has around 300,000 distinct CDR3 sequences, with approximately 91% found just once. CDR1 SGHVS and CDR2 FQNEAQ come from the germline V gene. The CDR3 totals 14 residues. Trimming shortened V by 5 bases and J by 8 bases, and 15 bases separated the two germline ends.

The sequence was collected from a human donor with multiple sclerosis. This chain links TRBV7-8 with TRBJ1-4; unclear D gene. Sequencing was performed on CD8+ T cells from PBMCs. The CDR3: CASSPGGSREKLFF. CDR3 sequence (DNA): TGTGCCAGCAGCCCGGGTGGCTCTAGGGAAAAACTGTTTTTT.